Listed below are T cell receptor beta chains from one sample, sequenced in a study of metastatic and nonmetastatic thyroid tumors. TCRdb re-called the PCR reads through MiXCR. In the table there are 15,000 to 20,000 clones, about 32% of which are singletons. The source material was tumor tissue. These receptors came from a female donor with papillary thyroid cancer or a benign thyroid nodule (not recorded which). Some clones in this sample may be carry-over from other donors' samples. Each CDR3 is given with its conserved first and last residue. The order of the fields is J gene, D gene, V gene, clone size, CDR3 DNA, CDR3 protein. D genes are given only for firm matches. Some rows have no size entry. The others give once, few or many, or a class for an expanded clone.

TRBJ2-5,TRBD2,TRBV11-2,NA,TGTGCCAGCAGCTTTACTAGCGGGGGGTCCCAAGAGACCCAGTACTTC,CASSFTSGGSQETQYF
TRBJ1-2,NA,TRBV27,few,TGTGCCAGCAGTTTTAGGGGGGTAGGGGGCTACACCTTC,CASSFRGVGGYTF
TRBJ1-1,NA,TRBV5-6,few,NA,CASSFGPGNTEAFF
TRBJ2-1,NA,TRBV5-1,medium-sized,TGCGCCAGCAGCGTCGGCGGCTATAACAATGAGCAGTTCTTC,CASSVGGYNNEQFF
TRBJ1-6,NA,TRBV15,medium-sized,TGTGCCACCAGCAGAGATGCGGCCGGGAATAATTCACCCCTCCACTTT,CATSRDAAGNNSPLHF
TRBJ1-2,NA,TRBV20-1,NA,TGCAGTGCTAGAGATACTTTGGGTTCTAACTATGGCTACACCTTC,CSARDTLGSNYGYTF
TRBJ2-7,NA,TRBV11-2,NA,TGTGCCAGCAGCAAGTTGACTTTAAGCTCCTACGAGCAGTACTTC,CASSKLTLSSYEQYF
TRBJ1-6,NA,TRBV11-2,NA,TGTGCCAGCAGCTTAGAACCCGGTCCAAGTTCACCCCTCCACTTT,CASSLEPGPSSPLHF
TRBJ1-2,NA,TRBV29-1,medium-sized,TGCAGCGTTGCAGCGGGCGCCTCTAACTATGGCTACACCTTC,CSVAAGASNYGYTF
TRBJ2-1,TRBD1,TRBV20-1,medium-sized,TGCAGTGCTAGGTTAGGACAGGGTGTCGGTGAGCAGTTCTTC,CSARLGQGVGEQFF
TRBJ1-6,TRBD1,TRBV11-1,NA,TGTGCCAGCAGCGAATTGGACAGGGGGTCCTATAATTCACCCCTCCACTTT,CASSELDRGSYNSPLHF
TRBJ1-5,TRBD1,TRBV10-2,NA,TGCGCCAGGGGACAGGGCAATCAACCCCAGCATTTT,CARGQGNQPQHF
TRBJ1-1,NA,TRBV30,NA,TGTGCCTGGAAGGGGGGTAACACTGAAGCTTTCTTT,CAWKGGNTEAFF
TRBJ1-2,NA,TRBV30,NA,TGTGCCTGGAACTCTCCCCTAGGGACCCCTCAAATCTATGGCTACACCTTC,CAWNSPLGTPQIYGYTF
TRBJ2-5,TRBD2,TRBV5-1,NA,TGCGCCAGCAGCTTGGAGGGACTAGCGGGGGGACCTAAGTCCGGTGAGACCCAGTACTTC,CASSLEGLAGGPKSGETQYF
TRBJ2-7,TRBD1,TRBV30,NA,TGTGCCTGGAGCGCCCCTGGACAGGCGGAATTTTCATACGAGCAGTACTTC,CAWSAPGQAEFSYEQYF
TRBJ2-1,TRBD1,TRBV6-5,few,TGTGCCAGCAGTTACCAGGGGGCAATGGCCAATGAGCAGTTCTTC,CASSYQGAMANEQFF
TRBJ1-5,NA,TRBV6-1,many,TGTGCCAGCACTTCATCGGGGGGCATGGGAGATCAGCCCCAGCATTTT,CASTSSGGMGDQPQHF
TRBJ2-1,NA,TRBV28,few,TGTGCCAGCAGTTTACGAGGGAGCGAACATGAGCAGTTCTTC,CASSLRGSEHEQFF
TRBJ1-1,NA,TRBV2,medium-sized,TGTGCCAGCGACGATCCGCTTCGGAACACTGAAGCTTTCTTT,CASDDPLRNTEAFF
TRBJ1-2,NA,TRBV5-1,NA,TGCGCCAGCAGCTTGGAACAGGGCGAAGGTGGCTACACCTTC,CASSLEQGEGGYTF
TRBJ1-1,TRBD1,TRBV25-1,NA,TGTGCCAGCAGTGAACTCGGACAGGGGGCGAGCACTGAAGCTTTCTTT,CASSELGQGASTEAFF
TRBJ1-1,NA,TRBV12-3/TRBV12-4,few,TGTGCCAGCAGTTTTGGGGGGCTGAACACTGAAGCTTTCTTT,CASSFGGLNTEAFF
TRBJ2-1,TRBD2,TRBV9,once,TGTGCCAGCAGTGTCGCCCCGGGACTAGCGGGGAATGAGCAGTTCTTC,CASSVAPGLAGNEQFF
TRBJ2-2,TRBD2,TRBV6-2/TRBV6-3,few,TGTGCCAGCAGGGGACTAGCGGACACCGGGGAGCTGTTTTTT,CASRGLADTGELFF
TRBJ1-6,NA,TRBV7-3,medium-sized,TGTGCCAGCAGCTTAACGGGGGGTGCTTCACCCCTCCACTTT,CASSLTGGASPLHF
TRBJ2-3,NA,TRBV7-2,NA,TGTGCCAGCAGCTTAGCACAGGGTTCGACAGATACGCAGTATTTT,CASSLAQGSTDTQYF
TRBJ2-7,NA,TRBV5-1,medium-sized,TGCGCCAGCAGCTTCAGGGGGGGCGAGCGCGAGCAGTACTTC,CASSFRGGEREQYF